Presented here are 14 T cell receptor beta chains from one specimen sequenced in a study of shared T cell receptors in the human thymus. Clones were read by immunoSEQ multiplex PCR, and TCRdb kept only the in-frame ones, dropping some. The table shows around 65,000 clones, with 90% to 95% occurring only once. The specimen was thymocytes. The source is a human donor.

The CDR3 protein is CASSLAGGQCNEQFF. CDR3 in DNA: TGCGCCAGCAGCTTAGCGGGGGGGCAGTGCAATGAGCAGTTCTTC. The chain employs TRBV5-1 and TRBJ2-1, with 10 bases lining up with TRBD2. With V trimmed by 2 bases and J by 6 bases, 5 bases remained unmatched. The CDR3 is 15 residues long. CDR1 SGHRS and CDR2 YFSETQ come from the germline V gene.

The chain recombines TRBV4-3 with TRBJ2-3; 9 nucleotides agree with TRBD1. V lost 0 bases and J lost 5; bases outside the gene matches: 6. This CDR3 spans 16 amino acids. Germline CDR1 reads LGHNA; CDR2 reads YSLEER. CDR3 protein: CASSQDPQGAEDTQYF. Here the CDR3 DNA reads TGCGCCAGCAGCCAAGACCCACAGGGGGCAGAAGATACGCAGTATTTT.

This chain connects TRBV2 to TRBJ1-1; D is undetermined. The V end lost 7 bases, the J end lost 1 base, and 7 bases lay between the germline ends. CDR3 size: 12 residues. Germline CDR1 and CDR2: SNHLY and FYNNEI. The CDR3 protein is CASISGNTEAFF. The CDR3 DNA sequence: TGTGCCAGCATATCAGGGAACACTGAAGCTTTCTTT.

The rearrangement uses TRBV18 and TRBJ2-3; 7 positions match TRBD2. Germline loops: CDR1 KGHSH, CDR2 LQKENI. The CDR3 runs to 16 residues. V gave up 1 base and J gave up 3 bases; unmatched junction bases: 7. CDR3: CASSPLTGGTTDTQYF. CDR3 in DNA: TGTGCCAGCTCACCACTCACCGGGGGGACGACAGATACGCAGTATTTT.

The CDR3 loop reads CASSLRRDSTYEQYF. The CDR3 region has the DNA TGTGCCAGCAGCTTACGTAGGGACAGCACCTACGAGCAGTACTTC. The rearrangement joins TRBV7-8 to TRBJ2-7; 7 nucleotides agree with TRBD1. The germline V gene encodes CDR1 SGHVS and CDR2 FQNEAQ. Losses at the gene ends were 2 bases for V and 2 bases for J; bases not matched to a gene: 6. The CDR3 covers 15 residues.

V gene TRBV28 combines with J gene TRBJ2-2, with 9 bases fitting TRBD1. The germline gives CDR1 MDHEN, CDR2 SYDVKM. The CDR3 runs to 15 residues. Trimming at V came to 6 bases and at J to 3 bases, leaving 5 bases not matched to a gene. The CDR3 region has the DNA TGTGCCAGCAGATCCGGGACAGGGTACACCGGGGAGCTGTTTTTT. Its translation: CASRSGTGYTGELFF.

CDR3 region: CASSLNRRVNTGELFF. CDR3 coding DNA: TGTGCCAGCAGCTTGAATCGCAGGGTGAACACCGGGGAGCTGTTTTTT. The V and J genes are TRBV5-8 and TRBJ2-2; tentatively, D is TRBD1 (5 bases). Germline V gene data show CDR1 as SGHTS and CDR2 as YDEGEE. Trimming took off 1 base at V and 1 base at J, with 11 bases between the two ends. The CDR3 covers 16 residues.

This chain connects TRBV15 to TRBJ1-5, with D unclear. Trimming removed 0 bases from V and 6 bases from J, with 21 bases in between. This CDR3 is 18 amino acids long. Germline V CDR1 and CDR2: LNHNV, YYDKDF (reference sequence). CDR3 region: CATSRDPPWHGRCQPQHF. The CDR3 DNA is TGTGCCACCAGCAGAGATCCCCCCTGGCACGGACGGTGTCAGCCCCAGCATTTT.

This chain connects TRBV5-1 to TRBJ1-2; TRBD1 agrees at 10 bases. CDR1 and CDR2 (germline): SGHRS, YFSETQ. The V segment lost 4 bases and the J segment 5 bases; nucleotides outside the gene matches: 8. The CDR3 is 15 residues long. CDR3 residues: CASSPGTGVGYGYTF. In nucleotides, the CDR3 is TGCGCCAGCAGCCCGGGGACAGGGGTTGGATATGGCTACACCTTC.

The genes are TRBV6-4 and TRBJ1-1, with D maybe TRBD1 (6 bases). V lost 4 bases and J 2 bases, leaving 29 bases between the germline ends. CDR3 size: 20 residues. From germline, CDR1 is MRHNA and CDR2 SNTAGT. The DNA of the CDR3 is TGTGCCAGCAGTGTGTCGGGGGGGGCCCAGGGCCCTTTGGGTAACACTGAAGCTTTCTTT. Translating gives CASSVSGGAQGPLGNTEAFF.

CDR3 region: CASSPQANQETQYF. The CDR3 nucleotides read TGTGCCAGCAGTCCACAGGCCAACCAAGAGACCCAGTACTTC. The V gene is TRBV6-5, the J gene TRBJ2-5, with a tentative D call TRBD1 (5 bases). V shed 5 bases and J shed 0 bases, with 10 bases lying between them. This CDR3 is built from 14 residues. In germline, CDR1 is MNHEY, CDR2 SVGAGI.

The genes are TRBV18 and TRBJ1-1, with D unclear. Trimming shortened V by 2 bases and J by 7 bases, and 14 bases separated the two germline ends. CDR1 KGHSH and CDR2 LQKENI come from the germline V gene. The CDR3 covers 14 residues. CDR3 sequence reads: CASSPGCSRYEAFF. CDR3 coding DNA: TGTGCCAGCTCACCAGGATGTTCTAGGTATGAAGCTTTCTTT. The full variable domain, rest sourced from reference TRBV18 and TRBJ1-1, is NAGVMQNPRHLVRRRGQEARLRCSPMKGHSHVYWYRQLPEEGLKFMVYLQKENIIDESGMPKERFSAEFPKEGPSILRIQQVVRGDSAAYFCASSPGCSRYEAFFGQGTRLTVV.

V gene TRBV7-3 combines with J gene TRBJ1-1, with 9 bases aligning to TRBD1. After removal of 5 bases from V and 8 bases from J, the junction contained 9 bases not matched to a gene. Germline V gene lookup returns CDR1 SGHTA and CDR2 FQGTGA. The CDR3 is 14 residues long. CDR3 protein: CASSRGTGSTEAFF. CDR3 DNA sequence: TGTGCCAGCAGCCGTGGGACAGGGTCGACAGAAGCTTTCTTT.

This chain uses TRBV27 with TRBJ2-3; TRBD2 agrees at 14 bases. With V trimmed by 4 bases and J by 0 bases, 9 bases remained unmatched. Germline CDR1 MNHEY, CDR2 SMNVEV (reference sequence). This CDR3 has 19 amino acids. CDR3 amino acids: CASSSGLAGEQPSTDTQYF. In nucleotides, the CDR3 is TGTGCCAGCAGTTCGGGACTAGCGGGGGAGCAACCTAGCACAGATACGCAGTATTTT.